Reported below is one T cell receptor (beta chain). This record belongs to a study of T cell changes during pregnancy in multiple sclerosis. Germline CDR1 and CDR2: LNHNV and YYDKDF (reference sequence). The CDR3 is made up of 14 amino acids. Trimming cost V 5 bases and J 5 bases; bases outside gene matches: 2. Data came from immunoSEQ multiplex PCR; TCRdb stores just in-frame clones and leaves some out. The table records under 40,000 clones, more than 75% of them present only once. The material sequenced was peripheral blood, taken in the second trimester of pregnancy. This receptor was identified in a female donor in good health, enrolled as a control in a pregnancy study. The chain uses TRBV15 and TRBJ2-4, with TRBD2 matching 11 bases. The CDR3 protein is CATSDSGGENIQYF. The CDR3 DNA reads as TGTGCCACCAGCGATAGCGGGGGGGAAAACATTCAGTACTTC.